This T cell receptor (beta chain) was obtained from a study of T cell responses to AZD1222 COVID-19 vaccine. Points from the study as a whole: The study found vaccine-associated CD4 TCRs spanning spike, dominant at 160-218 and 743-854.

As to this clone: The antigen is undetermined.

Clones were sequenced by immunoSEQ multiplex PCR, and TCRdb holds only the in-frame ones, with some missing. The repertoire includes 95,000 to 110,000 clones, approximately 91% of them detected once, and around 20% sits in the top ten. V was pared by 5 bases and J by 5 bases, with 9 bases between. The CDR3 spans 12 residues. The sequence was collected from an adult in good health. The source material was peripheral blood, sampled on day 0 of AZD1222 vaccination. V and J are TRBV12-3 or TRBV12-4 and TRBJ2-5, with D unresolved. The CDR3 nucleotides are TGTGCCAGCAGTGGGCAGATGGAGACCCAGTACTTC. Its translation is CASSGQMETQYF.